The 5 T cell receptor beta chains reported below all come from one sample, sequenced in a study of T cell responses to AZD1222 COVID-19 vaccine (dated by TCRdb to the early 2020s). The time point tag for this specimen amounts to: baseline before first vaccination. The library was produced with the immunoSEQ multiplex PCR assay. What TCRdb holds here is the immuneACCESS table cut down to in-frame rearrangements. Part of the clones is not present; checked against another copy, under half of the missing clones reflect an unresolved V gene, and the others are unexplained. This sample has 80,000 or so clones in its table, and 70% to 90% of those were observed once. Jointly, the top ten make up approximately 1.5% of the sample. The sequencing used peripheral blood, collected on day 0 of AZD1222 vaccination. The origin of the receptors is an adult in good health.

CDR3 loop: CASSAGSTGGKGYTF. The CDR3 DNA reads as TGTGCCAGCAGTGCCGGATCGACAGGGGGAAAGGGCTACACCTTC. J is TRBJ1-2 and V is TRBV2, with 9 bases lining up with TRBD1. CDR1 is SNHLY and CDR2 is FYNNEI in the germline V gene. J lost 8 bases, V lost 4 bases, and 11 bases had no gene match. The CDR3 contains 15 residues.

The DNA of the CDR3 is TGTGCCAGCAGCCGCATACGCACTGGGGCCAACGTCCTGACTTTC. It encodes CASSRIRTGANVLTF. The chain employs TRBV3-1 (or the pseudogene TRBV3-2) and TRBJ2-6; D gene uncertain. Trimming shortened V by 4 bases and J by 2 bases, and 9 bases separated the two germline ends. The CDR3 totals 15 residues. Per the germline V gene, CDR1 is LGHDT and CDR2 is YNNKEL (reference sequence).

This chain joins TRBV30 and TRBJ1-2, with TRBD1 matching over 7 bases. V dropped 5 bases and J dropped 3; count of bases not matched to a gene: 9. This CDR3 has 14 residues. Germline V gene sequence: CDR1 GTSNPN, CDR2 SVGIG (reference sequence). The CDR3, as DNA: TGTGCCTGGGGCCGGGACAGCCTTGACTATGGCTACACCTTC. The encoded protein is CAWGRDSLDYGYTF.

This clone came up a few times. The rearrangement links TRBV2 to TRBJ2-5, with TRBD1 matching 7 bases. The CDR3 has 13 residues. Germline CDR1 is SNHLY and CDR2 is FYNNEI. The V gene end was trimmed by 8 bases and the J gene end by 2 bases; junction bases not matched to a gene: 5. The DNA for the CDR3 is TGTGCCAGCGAACGGGACAGACAAGAGACCCAGTACTTC. It yields the protein CASERDRQETQYF.

The chain employs TRBV6-5 and TRBJ1-4; D might be TRBD1 (5 bases). Trimming left V 6 bases short and J 7 bases short, with 12 bases between. The CDR3 sequence is 13 residues long. Germline CDR1 reads MNHEY; CDR2 reads SVGAGI. The CDR3 reads CASSPGRIEKLFF. Written as DNA, the CDR3 is TGTGCCAGCAGCCCGGGACGGATTGAAAAACTGTTTTTT.